This T cell receptor beta chain was observed in a study of shared clonotypes between healthy human individuals. Broader study findings: Sample collection involved blood only; tissue repertoires are likely different. Genetic and exposure-history diversity was limited by the small donor number. Estimated clonotype richness was generally higher in naive than memory subsets.

Points on this clone: Its antigen is still unknown.

Trimming pared 3 bases from V and 5 bases from J, leaving 10 bases between. This CDR3 contains 14 residues. Germline V gene sequence: CDR1 KGHSH, CDR2 LQKENI. Genomic DNA of every subset was divided equally among multiple immunoSEQ plates. The method was immunoSEQ multiplex PCR; TCRdb's version includes in-frame clones alone and lacks a portion of them. The sample holds more than 1,200,000 clones, roughly 98.5% seen once. This clonotype was sampled from a man younger than 40 in good health. The J gene is TRBJ1-4, the V gene TRBV18, with D unresolved. The sequenced sample consisted of naive CD4+ T cells sorted from blood. Subset reported: CD45RA+ positively selected. CDR3 DNA: TGTGCCAGCTCACCGAAAGCAAGCAATGAAAAACTGTTTTTT. This codes for CASSPKASNEKLFF.